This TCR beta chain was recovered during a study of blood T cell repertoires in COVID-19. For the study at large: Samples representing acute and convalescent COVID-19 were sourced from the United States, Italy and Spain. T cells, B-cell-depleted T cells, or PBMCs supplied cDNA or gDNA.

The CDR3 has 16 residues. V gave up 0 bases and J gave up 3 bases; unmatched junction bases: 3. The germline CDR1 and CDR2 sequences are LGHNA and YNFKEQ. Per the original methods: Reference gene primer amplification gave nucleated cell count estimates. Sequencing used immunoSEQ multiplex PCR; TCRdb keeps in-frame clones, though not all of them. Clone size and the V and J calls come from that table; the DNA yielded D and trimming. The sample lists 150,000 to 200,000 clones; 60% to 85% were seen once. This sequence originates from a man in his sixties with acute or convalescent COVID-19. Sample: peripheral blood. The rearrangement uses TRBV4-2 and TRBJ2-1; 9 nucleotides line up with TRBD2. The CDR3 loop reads CASSQERRGGYNEQFF. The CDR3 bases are TGTGCCAGCAGCCAAGAGCGGCGGGGGGGCTACAATGAGCAGTTCTTC.